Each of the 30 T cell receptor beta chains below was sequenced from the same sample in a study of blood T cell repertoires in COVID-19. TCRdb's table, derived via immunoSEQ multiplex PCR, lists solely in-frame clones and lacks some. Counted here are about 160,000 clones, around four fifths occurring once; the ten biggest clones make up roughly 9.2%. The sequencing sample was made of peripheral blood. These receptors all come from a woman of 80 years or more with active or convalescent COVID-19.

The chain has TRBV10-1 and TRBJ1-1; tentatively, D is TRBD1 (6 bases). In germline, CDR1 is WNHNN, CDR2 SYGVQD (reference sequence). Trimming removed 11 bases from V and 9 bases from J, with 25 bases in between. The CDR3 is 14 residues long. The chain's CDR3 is CARRTEAGTDQAFF. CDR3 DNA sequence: TGCGCCCGACGGACAGAGGCGGGTACGGATCAAGCTTTCTTT.

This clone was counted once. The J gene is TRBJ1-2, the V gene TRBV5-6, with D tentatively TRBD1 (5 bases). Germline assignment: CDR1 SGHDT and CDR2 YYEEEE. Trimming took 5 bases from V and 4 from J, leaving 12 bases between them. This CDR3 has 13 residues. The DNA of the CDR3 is TGTGCCAGCAGACTCCAGGGCGGCTATGGCTACACCTTC. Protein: CASRLQGGYGYTF.

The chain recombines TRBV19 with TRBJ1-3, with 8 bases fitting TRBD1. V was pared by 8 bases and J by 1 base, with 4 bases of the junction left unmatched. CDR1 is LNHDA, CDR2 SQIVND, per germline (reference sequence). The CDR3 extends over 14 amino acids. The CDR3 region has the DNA TGTGCCAGTTCCCGGACAGGGTCTGGAAACACCATATATTTT. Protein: CASSRTGSGNTIYF.

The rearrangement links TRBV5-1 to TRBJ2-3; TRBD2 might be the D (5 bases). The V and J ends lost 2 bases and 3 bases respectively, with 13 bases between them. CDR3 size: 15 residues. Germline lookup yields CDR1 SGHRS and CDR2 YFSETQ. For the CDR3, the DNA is TGCGCCAGCAGCTTATCCGGGGTGGGTACAGATACGCAGTATTTT. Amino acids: CASSLSGVGTDTQYF.

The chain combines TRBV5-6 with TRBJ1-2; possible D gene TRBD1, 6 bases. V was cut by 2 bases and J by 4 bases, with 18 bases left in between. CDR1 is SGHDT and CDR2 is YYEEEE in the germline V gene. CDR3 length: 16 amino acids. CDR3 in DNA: TGTGCCAGCAGCTTACAATCGACAGGCGGCGGCTATGGCTACACCTTC. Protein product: CASSLQSTGGGYGYTF.

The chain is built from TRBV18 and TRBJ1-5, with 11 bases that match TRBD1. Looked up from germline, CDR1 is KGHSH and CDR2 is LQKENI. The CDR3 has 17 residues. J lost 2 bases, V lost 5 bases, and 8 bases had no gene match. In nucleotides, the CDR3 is TGTGCCAGCTCAATTACCGGGACAGGGGGAGGCAATCAGCCCCAGCATTTT. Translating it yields CASSITGTGGGNQPQHF.

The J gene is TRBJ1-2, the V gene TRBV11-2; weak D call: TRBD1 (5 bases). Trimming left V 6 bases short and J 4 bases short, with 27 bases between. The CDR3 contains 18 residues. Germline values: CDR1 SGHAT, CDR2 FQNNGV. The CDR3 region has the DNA TGTGCCAGCAGTACCGACAGAGAGCTTTTGTTCGGAGCCTATGGCTACACCTTC. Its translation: CASSTDRELLFGAYGYTF.

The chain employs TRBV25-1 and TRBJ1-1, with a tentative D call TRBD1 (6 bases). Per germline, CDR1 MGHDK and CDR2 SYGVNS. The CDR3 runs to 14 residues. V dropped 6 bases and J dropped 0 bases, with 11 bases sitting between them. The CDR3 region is CASRGRGLNTEAFF. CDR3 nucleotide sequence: TGTGCCAGCAGGGGCAGGGGCCTGAACACTGAAGCTTTCTTT.

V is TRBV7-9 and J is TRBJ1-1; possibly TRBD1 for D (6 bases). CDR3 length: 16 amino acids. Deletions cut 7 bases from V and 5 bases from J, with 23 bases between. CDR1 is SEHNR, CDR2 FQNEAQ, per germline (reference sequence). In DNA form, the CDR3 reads TGTGCCAGCACTCTAGTGGGGCGGGGGGCGAGGACTGAAGCTTTCTTT. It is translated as CASTLVGRGARTEAFF. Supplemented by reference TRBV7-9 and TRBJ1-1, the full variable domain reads DTGVSQNPRHKITKRGQNVTFRCDPISEHNRLYWYRQTLGQGPEFLTYFQNEAQLEKSRLLSDRFSAERPKGSFSTLEIQRTEQGDSAMYLCASTLVGRGARTEAFFGQGTRLTVV.

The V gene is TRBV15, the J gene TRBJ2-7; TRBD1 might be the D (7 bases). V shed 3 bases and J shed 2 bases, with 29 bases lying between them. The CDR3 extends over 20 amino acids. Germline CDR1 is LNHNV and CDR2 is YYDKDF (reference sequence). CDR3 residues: CATSSTTGGLTGVLPYEQYF. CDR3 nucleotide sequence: TGTGCCACCAGCAGCACCACCGGGGGCCTAACAGGGGTCCTCCCCTACGAGCAGTACTTC.

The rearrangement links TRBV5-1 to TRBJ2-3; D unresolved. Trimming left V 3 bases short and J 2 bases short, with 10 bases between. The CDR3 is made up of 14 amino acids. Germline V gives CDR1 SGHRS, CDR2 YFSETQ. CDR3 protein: CASSYNAATDTQYF. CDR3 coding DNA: TGCGCCAGCAGCTACAACGCGGCCACAGATACGCAGTATTTT. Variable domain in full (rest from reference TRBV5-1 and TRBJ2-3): KAGVTQTPRYLIKTRGQQVTLSCSPISGHRSVSWYQQTPGQGLQFLFEYFSETQRNKGNFPGRFSGRQFSNSRSEMNVSTLELGDSALYLCASSYNAATDTQYFGPGTRLTVL.

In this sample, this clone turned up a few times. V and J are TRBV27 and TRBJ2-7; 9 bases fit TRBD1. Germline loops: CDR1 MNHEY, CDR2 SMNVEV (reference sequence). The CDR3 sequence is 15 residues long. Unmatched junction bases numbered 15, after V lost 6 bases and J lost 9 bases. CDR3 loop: CASRKPGTGSSMQYF. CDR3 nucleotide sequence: TGTGCCAGCAGGAAGCCCGGGACAGGGTCCTCTATGCAGTACTTC.

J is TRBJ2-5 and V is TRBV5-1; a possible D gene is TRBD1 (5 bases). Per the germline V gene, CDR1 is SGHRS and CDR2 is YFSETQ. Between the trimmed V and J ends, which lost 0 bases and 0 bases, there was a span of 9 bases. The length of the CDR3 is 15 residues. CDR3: CASSLVLTDQETQYF. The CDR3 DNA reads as TGCGCCAGCAGCTTGGTTCTGACAGACCAAGAGACCCAGTACTTC.

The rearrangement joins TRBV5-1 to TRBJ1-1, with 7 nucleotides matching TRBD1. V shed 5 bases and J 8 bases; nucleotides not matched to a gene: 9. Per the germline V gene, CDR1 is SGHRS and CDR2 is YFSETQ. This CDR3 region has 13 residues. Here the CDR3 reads CASSTGATQEAFF. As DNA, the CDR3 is TGCGCCAGCAGTACAGGGGCCACTCAGGAAGCTTTCTTT.

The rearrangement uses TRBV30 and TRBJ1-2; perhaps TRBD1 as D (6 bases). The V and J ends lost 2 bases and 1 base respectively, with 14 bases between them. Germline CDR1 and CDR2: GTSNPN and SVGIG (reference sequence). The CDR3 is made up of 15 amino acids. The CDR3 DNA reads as TGTGCCTGGAGTAGGGGGTCCGCACTTAACTATGGCTACACCTTC. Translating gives CAWSRGSALNYGYTF.

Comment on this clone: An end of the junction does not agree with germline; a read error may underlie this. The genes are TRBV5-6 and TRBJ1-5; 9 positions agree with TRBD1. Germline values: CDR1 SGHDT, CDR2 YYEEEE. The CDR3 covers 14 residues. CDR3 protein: CASSSGQGKQPQHF. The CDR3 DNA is TGTGCCAGCAGCTCGGGACAGGGCAAACAGCCCCAGCATTTT. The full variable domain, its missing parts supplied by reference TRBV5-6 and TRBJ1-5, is DAGVTQSPTHLIKTRGQQVTLRCSPKSGHDTVSWYQQALGQGPQFIFQYYEEEERQRGNFPDRFSGHQFPNYSSELNVNALLLGDSALYLCASSSGQGKQPQHFGDGTRLSIL.

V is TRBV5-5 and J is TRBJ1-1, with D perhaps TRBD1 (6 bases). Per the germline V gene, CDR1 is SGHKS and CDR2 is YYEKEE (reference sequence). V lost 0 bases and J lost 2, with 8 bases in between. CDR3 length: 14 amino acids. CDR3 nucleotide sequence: TGTGCCAGCAGCTTGGGGGGGCAAAACACTGAAGCTTTCTTT. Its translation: CASSLGGQNTEAFF.

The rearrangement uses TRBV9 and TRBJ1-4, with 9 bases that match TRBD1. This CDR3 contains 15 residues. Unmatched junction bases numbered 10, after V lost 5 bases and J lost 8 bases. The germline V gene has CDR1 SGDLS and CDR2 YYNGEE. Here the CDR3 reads CASSFTGGGGEKLFF. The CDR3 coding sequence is TGTGCCAGCAGTTTTACAGGGGGCGGAGGGGAAAAACTGTTTTTT.

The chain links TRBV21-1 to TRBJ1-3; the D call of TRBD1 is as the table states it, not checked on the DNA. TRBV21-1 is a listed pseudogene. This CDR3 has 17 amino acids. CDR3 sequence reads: CASSKDPGRGGGNTIYF. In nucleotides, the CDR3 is TGTGCCAGCAGCAAAGATCCGGGGAGAGGGGGCGGAAACACCATATATTTT.

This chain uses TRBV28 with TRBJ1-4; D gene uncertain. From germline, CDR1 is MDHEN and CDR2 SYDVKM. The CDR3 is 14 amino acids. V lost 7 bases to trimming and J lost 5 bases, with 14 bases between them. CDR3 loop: CASTPAGPNEKLFF. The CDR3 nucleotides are TGTGCCAGCACCCCAGCGGGCCCGAATGAAAAACTGTTTTTT.

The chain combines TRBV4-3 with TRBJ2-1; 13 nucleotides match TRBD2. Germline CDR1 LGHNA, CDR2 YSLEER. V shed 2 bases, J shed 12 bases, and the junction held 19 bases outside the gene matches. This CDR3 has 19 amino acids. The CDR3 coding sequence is TGCGCCAGCAGCCAACACCGGGACAGAACTAGCGGGGGGGCTCGGGCGCAGTTCTTC. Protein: CASSQHRDRTSGGARAQFF.

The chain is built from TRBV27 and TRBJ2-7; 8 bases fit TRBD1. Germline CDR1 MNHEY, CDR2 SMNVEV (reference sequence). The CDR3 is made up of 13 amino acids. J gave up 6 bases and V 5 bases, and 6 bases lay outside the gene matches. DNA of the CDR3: TGTGCCAGCAGTCCGGGACAGGTCCCCGAGCAGTACTTC. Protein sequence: CASSPGQVPEQYF.

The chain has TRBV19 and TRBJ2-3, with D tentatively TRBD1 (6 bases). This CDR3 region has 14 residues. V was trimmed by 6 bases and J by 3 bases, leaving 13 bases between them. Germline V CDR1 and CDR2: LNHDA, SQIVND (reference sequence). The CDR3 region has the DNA TGTGCCAGTAGAAACAGGGTGAGGACAGATACGCAGTATTTT. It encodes CASRNRVRTDTQYF.

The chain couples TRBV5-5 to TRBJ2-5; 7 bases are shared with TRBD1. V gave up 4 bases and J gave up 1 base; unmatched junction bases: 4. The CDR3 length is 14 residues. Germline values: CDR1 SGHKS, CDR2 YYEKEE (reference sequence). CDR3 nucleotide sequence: TGTGCCAGCAGCCGGGACAGTTTCCAAGAGACCCAGTACTTC. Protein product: CASSRDSFQETQYF.

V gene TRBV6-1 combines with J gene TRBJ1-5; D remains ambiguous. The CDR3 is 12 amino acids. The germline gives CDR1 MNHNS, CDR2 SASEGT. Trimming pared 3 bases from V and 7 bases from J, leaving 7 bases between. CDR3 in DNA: TGTGCCAGCAGTGACCCTCGGCAGCCCCAGCATTTT. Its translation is CASSDPRQPQHF.

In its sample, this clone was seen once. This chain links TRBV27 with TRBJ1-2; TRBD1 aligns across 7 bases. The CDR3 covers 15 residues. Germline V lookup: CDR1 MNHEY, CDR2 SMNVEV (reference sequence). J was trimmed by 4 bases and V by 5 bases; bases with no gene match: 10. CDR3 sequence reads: CASSALRDRGYGYTF. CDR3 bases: TGTGCCAGCAGTGCTCTGAGGGACAGAGGCTATGGCTACACCTTC.

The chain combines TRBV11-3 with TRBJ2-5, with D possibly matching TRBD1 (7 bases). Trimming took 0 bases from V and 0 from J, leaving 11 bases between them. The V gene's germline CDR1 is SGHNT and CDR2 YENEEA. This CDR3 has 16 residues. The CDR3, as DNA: TGTGCCAGCAGCTTAGAGTTCAGGGGGGACCAAGAGACCCAGTACTTC. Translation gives CASSLEFRGDQETQYF. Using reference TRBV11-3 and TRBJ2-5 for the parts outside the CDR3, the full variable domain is EAGVVQSPRYKIIEKKQPVAFWCNPISGHNTLYWYLQNLGQGPELLIRYENEEAVDDSQLPKDRFSAERLKGVDSTLKIQPAELGDSAVYLCASSLEFRGDQETQYFGPGTRLLVL.

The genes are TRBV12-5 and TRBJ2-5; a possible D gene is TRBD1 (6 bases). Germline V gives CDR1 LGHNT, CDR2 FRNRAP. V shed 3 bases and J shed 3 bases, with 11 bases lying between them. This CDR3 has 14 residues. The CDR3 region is CASGFSNREETQYF. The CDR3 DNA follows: TGTGCTAGTGGTTTCTCTAACAGGGAAGAGACCCAGTACTTC.

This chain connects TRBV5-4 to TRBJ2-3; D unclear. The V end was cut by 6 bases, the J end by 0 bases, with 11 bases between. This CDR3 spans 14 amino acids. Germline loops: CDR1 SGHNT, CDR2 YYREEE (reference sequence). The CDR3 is CASNGGLSTDTQYF. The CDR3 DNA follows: TGTGCCAGCAACGGCGGTTTGAGCACAGATACGCAGTATTTT.

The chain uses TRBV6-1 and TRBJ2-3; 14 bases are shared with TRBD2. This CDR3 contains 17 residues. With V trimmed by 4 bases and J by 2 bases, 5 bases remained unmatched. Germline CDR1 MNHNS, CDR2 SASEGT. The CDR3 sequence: CASSALGLAGDTDTQYF. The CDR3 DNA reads TGTGCCAGCAGTGCCTTGGGACTAGCGGGGGACACAGATACGCAGTATTTT.